These 2 T cell receptor beta chains were all obtained from the same sample, sequenced in a study of beta chain features in type 1 diabetes. The study, taken as a whole, reports: People with Type 1 diabetes carried modestly yet significantly shorter TCRB CDR3s in all four CD4+ subsets.

The sequenced template was cDNA made from the entire isolated RNA. The repertoire was sequenced with immunoSEQ multiplex PCR; TCRdb's copy has only in-frame clones and lacks some. The sample lists a few hundred thousand clones; around 16% were seen once. Their antigens remain unidentified. The sequenced material came from naive CD4+ T cells from blood. The receptors originated from a man under 40 with type 1 diabetes.

This clone was seen a few times. The gene calls are TRBV14 and TRBJ1-1; D is possibly TRBD1 (5 bases). V lost 1 base, J lost 4 bases, and 10 bases lay in between. The CDR3 is 14 residues long. Germline CDR1 reads SGHDN; CDR2 reads FVKESK. Here the CDR3 DNA reads TGTGCCAGCAGCCAAGTATTAGGGGCCACTGAAGCTTTCTTT. This codes for CASSQVLGATEAFF.

The sample holds a few counts of this clone. The CDR3 coding sequence is TGTGCCAGCAGCTTATACCCTCGGCGGGGGACCACAGATACGCAGTATTTT. It specifies CASSLYPRRGTTDTQYF. The gene calls are TRBV7-2 and TRBJ2-3, with 7 nucleotides matching TRBD2. The J segment lost 2 bases and the V segment lost 2 bases, leaving 10 bases of the junction unmatched. The CDR3 contains 17 residues. Germline V CDR1 and CDR2: SGHTA, FQGNSA.